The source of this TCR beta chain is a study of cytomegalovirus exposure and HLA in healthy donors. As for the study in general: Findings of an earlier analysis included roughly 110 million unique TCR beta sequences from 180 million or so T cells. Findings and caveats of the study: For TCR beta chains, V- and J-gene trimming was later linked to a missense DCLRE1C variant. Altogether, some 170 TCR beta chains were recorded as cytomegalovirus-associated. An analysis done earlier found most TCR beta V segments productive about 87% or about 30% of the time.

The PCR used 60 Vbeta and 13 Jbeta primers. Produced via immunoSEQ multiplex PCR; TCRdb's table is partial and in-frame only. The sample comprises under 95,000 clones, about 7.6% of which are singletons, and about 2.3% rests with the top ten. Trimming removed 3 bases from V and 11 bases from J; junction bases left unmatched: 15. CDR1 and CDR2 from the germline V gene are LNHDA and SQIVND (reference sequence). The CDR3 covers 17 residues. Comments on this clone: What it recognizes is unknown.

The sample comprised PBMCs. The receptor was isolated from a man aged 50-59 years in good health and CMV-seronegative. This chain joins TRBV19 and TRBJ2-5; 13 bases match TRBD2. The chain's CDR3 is CASSMRTSGTSGAVQYF. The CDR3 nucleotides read TGTGCCAGTAGTATGAGGACCTCCGGGACTAGCGGGGCGGTGCAGTACTTC.